Below, 15 T cell receptor beta chains from the same sample are listed, as sequenced in a study of T cells in Graves' hyperthyroidism and ophthalmopathy. There were TCR beta CDR3 regions amplified from RNA transcripts. Carried out on the TCR CDR3, a first-round RT-PCR used the HTBI primer set. A single record per CDR3 protein comes from TCRdb applying MiXCR to the multiplex PCR reads. This sample has almost 600,000 distinct CDR3 sequences, with approximately 15% found just once. Sequenced input: blood. The receptors here all came from a woman aged 30 to 39 with Graves' hyperthyroidism that later progressed to Graves' ophthalmopathy.

This clonotype occurred many times. The chain uses TRBV3-1 and TRBJ2-2; 11 nucleotides align to TRBD2. CDR3 length: 16 amino acids. Germline V CDR1 and CDR2: LGHDT, YNNKEL (reference sequence). The V segment lost 4 bases and the J segment 6 bases; nucleotides outside the gene matches: 7. The CDR3 DNA reads TGTGCCAGCAGCCCGGTAGCGGGAGGGCCAGCCGGGGAGCTGTTTTTT. Protein sequence: CASSPVAGGPAGELFF.

This clonotype was observed a handful of times. At one boundary the junction diverges from the germline segment, which might be a read error. The chain combines TRBV4-1 with TRBJ2-2; D is perhaps TRBD2 (6 bases). This CDR3 comprises 14 residues. Per germline, CDR1 MGHRA and CDR2 YSYEKL. This CDR3 reads CASNIEFFSGELFF. DNA of the CDR3: TGCGCCAGCAACATAGAATTTTTCTCGGGGGAACTGTTTTTT.

As for this clonotype: This may stem from a read error, because a much larger clone lies one nucleotide away. The chain combines TRBV11-3 with TRBJ2-1, with 11 bases identical to TRBD2. Looked up from germline, CDR1 is SGHNT and CDR2 is YENEEA. The CDR3 length is 17 residues. The CDR3 here is CASSLEGLAGGYNGQFF. The CDR3 nucleotides read TGTGCCAGCAGCTTAGAGGGGCTAGCGGGAGGATACAATGGGCAGTTCTTC.

This clonotype has a count of ten or more. This sequence joins TRBV11-3 and TRBJ2-7; 9 bases fit TRBD2. The CDR3 extends over 15 amino acids. The V and J ends lost 4 bases and 0 bases, in that order; junction bases with no gene match: 4. Germline CDR1 and CDR2: SGHNT and YENEEA. DNA for the CDR3: TGTGCCAGCAGCTCTCTAGCGGGGAGCTCCTACGAGCAGTACTTC. It translates to CASSSLAGSSYEQYF.

The chain recombines TRBV19 with TRBJ1-5; 7 bases line up with TRBD1. V was pared by 6 bases and J by 3 bases, with 8 bases of the junction left unmatched. Germline V gene lookup returns CDR1 LNHDA and CDR2 SQIVND (reference sequence). This CDR3 spans 15 amino acids. The CDR3 loop reads CASRITGQINQPQHF. In DNA form, the CDR3 reads TGTGCCAGTAGGATTACGGGACAGATCAATCAGCCCCAGCATTTT. Full variable domain (outside the CDR3, taken from reference TRBV19 and TRBJ1-5): DGGITQSPKYLFRKEGQNVTLSCEQNLNHDAMYWYRQDPGQGLRLIYYSQIVNDFQKGDIAEGYSVSREKKESFPLTVTSAQKNPTAFYLCASRITGQINQPQHFGDGTRLSIL.

The genes are TRBV7-2 and TRBJ2-5, with D maybe TRBD2 (6 bases). V lost 4 bases and J lost 11, with 20 bases in between. This CDR3 contains 14 residues. Germline CDR1 and CDR2: SGHTA and FQGNSA. The DNA of the CDR3 is TGTGCCAGCAGCTCCCTCTGGCTGGGCGGGAAACAGTACTTC. Translated: CASSSLWLGGKQYF.

This clonotype was counted at least ten times. The chain couples TRBV12-3 or TRBV12-4 to TRBJ2-6, with no clear D. The V gene lost 3 bases and the J gene lost 0 bases, with 6 bases spanning the gap. The CDR3 spans 15 residues. Here the CDR3 DNA reads TGTGCCAGCAGTTTTTGGATCTCTGGGGCCAACGTCCTGACTTTC. The encoded protein is CASSFWISGANVLTF.

This clonotype appeared many times. The CDR3: CASIHDFTGTGANVLTF. The CDR3 DNA reads as TGCGCCAGCATCCACGACTTCACAGGGACCGGGGCCAACGTCCTGACTTTC. The V gene is TRBV5-1, the J gene TRBJ2-6; the D gene is possibly TRBD1 (6 bases). The CDR3 runs to 17 residues. Germline V gene lookup returns CDR1 SGHRS and CDR2 YFSETQ. The ends were cut back, 6 bases at V and 4 bases at J, with 20 bases in the middle.

This clonotype was detected many times. The junction differs from germline at one of its ends, possibly a read error. The chain links TRBV6-1 to TRBJ2-7; TRBD2 might be the D (6 bases). Germline CDR1 reads MNHNS; CDR2 reads SASEGT. CDR3 length: 17 residues. The CDR3 region is CATSNSLQTGGSFEQYF. The CDR3 bases are TGTGCCACCTCGAATTCCCTCCAGACCGGGGGATCCTTCGAGCAGTACTTC.

The chain is built from TRBV7-2 and TRBJ1-5, with 9 bases aligning to TRBD1. V was pared by 5 bases and J by 5 bases, with 7 bases of the junction left unmatched. The CDR3 is made up of 15 amino acids. The germline V gene has CDR1 SGHTA and CDR2 FQGNSA. The CDR3 loop is CASSPTRTGDQPQHF. The CDR3 DNA reads as TGTGCCAGCAGCCCCACCCGGACAGGGGATCAGCCCCAGCATTTT.

The genes are TRBV19 and TRBJ2-7; D call uncertain. CDR1 and CDR2 (germline): LNHDA, SQIVND (reference sequence). V was trimmed by 7 bases and J by 2 bases, leaving 9 bases between them. This CDR3 has 12 residues. CDR3 bases: TGTGCCAGTAAAGGGTCACCCTACGAGCAGTACTTC. This gives the protein CASKGSPYEQYF.

Only a few counts were recorded for this clonotype. The V and J genes are TRBV4-2 and TRBJ2-5; 10 bases agree with TRBD1. The CDR3 runs 13 residues. Looked up from germline, CDR1 is LGHNA and CDR2 is YNFKEQ. Trimming took 0 bases from V and 14 from J; bases not matched to a gene: 6. This chain's CDR3 is CASSQDQDRGLYF. The CDR3 nucleotides read TGTGCCAGCAGCCAAGATCAGGACAGGGGGTTATACTTC.

V and J are TRBV30 and TRBJ2-7; the match to TRBD2 covers 7 bases. V lost 0 bases, J lost 2 bases, and 13 bases stayed unmatched. The CDR3 loop spans 17 amino acids. CDR1 is GTSNPN and CDR2 is SVGIG in the germline V gene (reference sequence). The CDR3: CAWSVTGGGSWTYEQYF. CDR3 sequence (DNA): TGTGCCTGGAGTGTAACAGGAGGCGGGAGTTGGACCTACGAGCAGTACTTC.

This clonotype was seen at least ten times. V is TRBV28 and J is TRBJ2-2; 7 bases align to TRBD2. Germline V gives CDR1 MDHEN, CDR2 SYDVKM. This CDR3 has 16 amino acids. V trimming: 3 bases; J trimming: 4 bases; junction bases outside the gene matches: 8. This chain's CDR3 is CASSFLRRESTGELFF. Here the CDR3 DNA reads TGTGCCAGCAGTTTTCTCCGGCGGGAGAGCACCGGGGAGCTGTTTTTT.

On this clonotype itself: A much bigger clone sits one base away, suggesting this may be a read error. The chain links TRBV11-2 to TRBJ2-5; D possibly corresponds to TRBD2 (5 bases). CDR1 and CDR2 from the germline V gene are SGHAT and FQNNGV. The V gene lost 3 bases and the J gene lost 4 bases, with 21 bases spanning the gap. The CDR3 has 17 amino acids. The CDR3 bases are TGTGCCAGCAGCTTCTCTACCATCCCGGGAAGGCCAGAGACCCAGTACTTC. The encoded protein is CASSFSTIPGRPETQYF.